Included here is one TCR beta chain sequence, with context. Seattle researchers signed up patients amid active infection and tracked them longitudinally. This CDR3 comprises 15 residues. Trimming left V 6 bases short and J 3 bases short, with 15 bases between. Germline CDR1 and CDR2: MNHEY and SMNVEV (reference sequence). The sample comes from a study of blood T cell repertoires in COVID-19. Background on the study: Specimens from acute and convalescent COVID-19 originated in the United States, Italy and Spain. From T cells, B-cell-depleted T cells, or PBMCs came the material, which was cDNA or gDNA.

Here immunoSEQ multiplex PCR was the method, and the copy in TCRdb shows in-frame clones only, minus some. This sample has 70,000 to 95,000 clones, with around 92% found just once. The TCR was taken from a man aged 45 to 65 with COVID-19, enrolled during active disease. Material for sequencing was peripheral blood. The rearrangement uses TRBV27 and TRBJ1-5; D ambiguous. The CDR3 nucleotides read TGTGCCAGCAGGGGCAGTTGGGCTCTCAATCAGCCCCAGCATTTT. It yields the protein CASRGSWALNQPQHF.